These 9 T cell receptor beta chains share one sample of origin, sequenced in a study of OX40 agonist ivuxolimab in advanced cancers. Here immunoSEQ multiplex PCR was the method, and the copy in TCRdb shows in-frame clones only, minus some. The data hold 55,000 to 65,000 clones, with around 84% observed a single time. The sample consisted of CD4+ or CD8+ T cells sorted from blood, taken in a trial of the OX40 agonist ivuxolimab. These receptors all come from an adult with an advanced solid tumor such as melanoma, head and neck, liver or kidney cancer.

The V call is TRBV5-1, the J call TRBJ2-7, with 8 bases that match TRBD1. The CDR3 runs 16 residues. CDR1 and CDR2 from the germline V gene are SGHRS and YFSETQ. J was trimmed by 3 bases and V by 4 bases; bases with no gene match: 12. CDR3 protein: CASSPGPTGDGYEQYF. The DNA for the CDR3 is TGCGCCAGCAGCCCCGGGCCGACAGGGGACGGCTACGAGCAGTACTTC.

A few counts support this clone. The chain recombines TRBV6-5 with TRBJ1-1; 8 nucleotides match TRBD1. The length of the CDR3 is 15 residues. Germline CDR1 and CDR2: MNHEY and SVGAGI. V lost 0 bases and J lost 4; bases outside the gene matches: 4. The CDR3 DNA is TGTGCCAGCAGTTACTCAGGACAGGGATTCACTGAAGCTTTCTTT. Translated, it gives CASSYSGQGFTEAFF.

The CDR3 DNA reads TGTGCCACCAAAAAGACAGATACGCAGTATTTT. Translation: CATKKTDTQYF. This chain links TRBV6-1 with TRBJ2-3; D unresolved. V was trimmed by 10 bases and J by 3 bases, leaving 8 bases between them. Germline loops: CDR1 MNHNS, CDR2 SASEGT. The CDR3 is made up of 11 amino acids.

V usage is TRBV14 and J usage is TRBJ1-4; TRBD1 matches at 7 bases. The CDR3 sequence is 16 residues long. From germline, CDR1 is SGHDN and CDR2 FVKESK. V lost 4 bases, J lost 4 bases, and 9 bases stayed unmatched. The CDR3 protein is CASSLGTGTVNEKLFF. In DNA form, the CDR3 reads TGTGCCAGCAGCCTGGGTACCGGGACAGTTAATGAAAAACTGTTTTTT.

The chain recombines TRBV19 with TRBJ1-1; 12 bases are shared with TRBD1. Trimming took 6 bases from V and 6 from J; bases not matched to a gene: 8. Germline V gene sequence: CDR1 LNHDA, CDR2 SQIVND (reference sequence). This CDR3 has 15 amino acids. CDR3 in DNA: TGTGCCAGTAGGAAAGGGACAGGGGGCGAGCCTGAAGCTTTCTTT. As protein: CASRKGTGGEPEAFF. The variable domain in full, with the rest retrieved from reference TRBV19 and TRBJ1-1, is DGGITQSPKYLFRKEGQNVTLSCEQNLNHDAMYWYRQDPGQGLRLIYYSQIVNDFQKGDIAEGYSVSREKKESFPLTVTSAQKNPTAFYLCASRKGTGGEPEAFFGQGTRLTVV.

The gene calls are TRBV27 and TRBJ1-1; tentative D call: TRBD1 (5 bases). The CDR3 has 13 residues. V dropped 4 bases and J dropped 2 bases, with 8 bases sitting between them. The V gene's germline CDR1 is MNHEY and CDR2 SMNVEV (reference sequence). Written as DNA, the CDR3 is TGTGCCAGCAGTTCCAGGGACAACACTGAAGCTTTCTTT. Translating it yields CASSSRDNTEAFF.

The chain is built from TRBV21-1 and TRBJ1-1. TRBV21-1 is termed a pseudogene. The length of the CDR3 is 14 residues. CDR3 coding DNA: TGTGCCAGCAGCAAAGGGGTGTGGTTGCCTGAAGCTTTCTTT. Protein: CASSKGVWLPEAFF.

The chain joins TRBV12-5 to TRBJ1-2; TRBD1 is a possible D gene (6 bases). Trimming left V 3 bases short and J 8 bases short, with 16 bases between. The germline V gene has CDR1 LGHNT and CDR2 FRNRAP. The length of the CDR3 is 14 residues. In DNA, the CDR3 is TGTGCTAGTGGTTTTGGGACATTCAAGGGGGGCTACACCTTC. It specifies CASGFGTFKGGYTF.

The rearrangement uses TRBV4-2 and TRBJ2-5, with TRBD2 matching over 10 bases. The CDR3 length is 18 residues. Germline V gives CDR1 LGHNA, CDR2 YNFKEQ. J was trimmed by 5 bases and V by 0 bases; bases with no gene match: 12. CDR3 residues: CASSQDSVAGGRVETQYF. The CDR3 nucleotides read TGTGCCAGCAGCCAAGATTCGGTAGCGGGGGGCCGGGTGGAGACCCAGTACTTC.